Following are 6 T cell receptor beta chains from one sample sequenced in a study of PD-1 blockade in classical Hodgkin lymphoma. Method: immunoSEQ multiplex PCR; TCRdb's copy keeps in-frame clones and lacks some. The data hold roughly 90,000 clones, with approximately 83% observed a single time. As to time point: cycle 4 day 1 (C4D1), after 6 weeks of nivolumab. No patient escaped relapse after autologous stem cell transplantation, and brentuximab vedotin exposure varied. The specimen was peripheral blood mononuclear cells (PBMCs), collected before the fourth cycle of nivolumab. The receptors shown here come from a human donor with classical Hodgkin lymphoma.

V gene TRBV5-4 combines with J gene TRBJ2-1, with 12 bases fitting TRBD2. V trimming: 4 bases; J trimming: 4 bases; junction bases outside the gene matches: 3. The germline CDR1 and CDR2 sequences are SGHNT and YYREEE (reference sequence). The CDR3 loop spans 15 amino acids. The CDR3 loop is CASSPTSGRYNEQFF. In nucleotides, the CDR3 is TGTGCCAGCAGCCCTACTAGCGGGAGGTACAATGAGCAGTTCTTC.

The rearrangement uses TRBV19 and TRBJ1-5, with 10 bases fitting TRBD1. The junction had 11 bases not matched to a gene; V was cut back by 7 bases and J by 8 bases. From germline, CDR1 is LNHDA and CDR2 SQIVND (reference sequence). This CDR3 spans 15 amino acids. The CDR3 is CASKIGGQGPEPQHF. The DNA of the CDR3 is TGTGCCAGTAAAATCGGGGGACAGGGGCCTGAGCCCCAGCATTTT.

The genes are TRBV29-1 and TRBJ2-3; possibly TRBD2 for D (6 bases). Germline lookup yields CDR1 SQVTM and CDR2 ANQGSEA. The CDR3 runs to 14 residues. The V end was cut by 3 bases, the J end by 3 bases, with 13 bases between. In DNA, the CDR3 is TGCAGCGTTGAGGGGGGTTTTCGGACAGATACGCAGTATTTT. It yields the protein CSVEGGFRTDTQYF.

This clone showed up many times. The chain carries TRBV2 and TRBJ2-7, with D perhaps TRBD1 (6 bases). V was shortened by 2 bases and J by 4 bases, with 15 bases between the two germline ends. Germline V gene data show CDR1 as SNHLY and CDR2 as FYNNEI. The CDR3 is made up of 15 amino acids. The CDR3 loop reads CASSESQGLWYEQYF. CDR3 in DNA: TGTGCCAGCAGTGAAAGTCAGGGGCTCTGGTACGAGCAGTACTTC.

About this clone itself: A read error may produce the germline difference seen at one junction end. CDR3 sequence: CASSQFDRTGGLFF. The CDR3 region has the DNA TGTGCCAGCAGCCAATTCGACAGGACCGGGGGGCTGTTTTTT. The chain has TRBV5-6 and TRBJ2-2; D may be TRBD1 or TRBD2 (6 bases each). Germline CDR1 and CDR2: SGHDT and YYEEEE. The CDR3 extends over 14 amino acids.

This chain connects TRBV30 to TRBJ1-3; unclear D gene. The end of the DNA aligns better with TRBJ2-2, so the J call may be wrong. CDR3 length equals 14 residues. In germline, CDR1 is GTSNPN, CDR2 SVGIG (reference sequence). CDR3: CAWSVLVGTGELFF. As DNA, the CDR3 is TGTGCCTGGAGTGTACTCGTGGGGACCGGGGAGCTGTTTTTT.